The present TCR beta chain was sequenced within a study of T-cell memory formation after mild COVID-19. General study results and limits: Those CD4+ clones that contracted were mainly in CM and EM (CD8+ ones in EMRA). A balance of CD4 and CD8 characterized clones contracting day 15 to 85, whereas later expanders leaned CD4+.

Constant-segment primers served in 5'RACE that generated TCR alpha and TCR beta cDNA libraries bearing sample barcodes and UMIs. TCRdb re-called the 5' RACE reads with MiXCR, one entry per CDR3 protein. The sample yields around 340,000 distinct CDR3 sequences, roughly an eighth seen once. V was pared by 5 bases and J by 8 bases, with 13 bases between. Germline V gene data show CDR1 as SGHTA and CDR2 as FQGNSA. The CDR3 has 13 amino acids. This clonotype was picked up many times. The antigen remains unidentified. Input material: PBMCs or a T cell subset sorted from them (not recorded which). The receptor was derived from a man aged 18 to 29 who had mild COVID-19 (a few samples of this study predate the infection). Cell type and time point are not known. The gene calls are TRBV7-2 and TRBJ2-1; no reliable D call. CDR3 sequence reads: CASSRDRPDEQFF. The CDR3 nucleotides read TGTGCCAGCAGCAGAGATCGACCCGATGAGCAGTTCTTC.